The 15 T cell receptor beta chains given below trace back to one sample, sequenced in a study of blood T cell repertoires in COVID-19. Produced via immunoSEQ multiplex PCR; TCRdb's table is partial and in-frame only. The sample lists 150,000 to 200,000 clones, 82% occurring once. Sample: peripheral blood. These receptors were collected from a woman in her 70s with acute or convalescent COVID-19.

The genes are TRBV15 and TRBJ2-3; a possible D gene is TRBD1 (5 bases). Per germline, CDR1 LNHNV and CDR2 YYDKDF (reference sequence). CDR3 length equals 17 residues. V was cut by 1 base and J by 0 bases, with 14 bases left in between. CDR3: CATSRGNVGDSTDTQYF. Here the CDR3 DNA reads TGTGCCACCAGCAGAGGAAACGTAGGGGATAGCACAGATACGCAGTATTTT.

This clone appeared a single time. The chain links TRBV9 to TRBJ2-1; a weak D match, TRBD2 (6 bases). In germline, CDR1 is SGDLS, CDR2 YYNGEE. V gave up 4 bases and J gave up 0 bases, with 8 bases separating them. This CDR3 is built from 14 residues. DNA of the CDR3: TGTGCCAGCAGCCGGGAGAGCTCCTACAATGAGCAGTTCTTC. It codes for CASSRESSYNEQFF.

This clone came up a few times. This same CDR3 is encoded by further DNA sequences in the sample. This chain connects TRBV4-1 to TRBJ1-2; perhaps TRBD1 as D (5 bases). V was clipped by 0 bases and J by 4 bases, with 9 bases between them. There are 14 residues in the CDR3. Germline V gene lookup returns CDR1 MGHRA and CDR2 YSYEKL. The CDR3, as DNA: TGCGCCAGCAGCCAAGACCAGGGAACCTATGGCTACACCTTC. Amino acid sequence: CASSQDQGTYGYTF.

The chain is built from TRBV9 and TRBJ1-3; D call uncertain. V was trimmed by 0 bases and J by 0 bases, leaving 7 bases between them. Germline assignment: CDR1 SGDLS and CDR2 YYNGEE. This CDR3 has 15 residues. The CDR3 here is CASSVDGRSGNTIYF. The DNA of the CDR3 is TGTGCCAGCAGCGTAGACGGTCGCTCTGGAAACACCATATATTTT.

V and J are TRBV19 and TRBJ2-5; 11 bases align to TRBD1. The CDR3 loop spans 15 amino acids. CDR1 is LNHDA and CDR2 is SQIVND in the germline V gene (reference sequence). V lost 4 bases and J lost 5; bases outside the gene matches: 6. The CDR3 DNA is TGTGCCAGTAGTAGCGGACAGGGGGCGTTGGAGACCCAGTACTTC. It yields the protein CASSSGQGALETQYF. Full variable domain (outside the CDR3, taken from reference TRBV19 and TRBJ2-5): DGGITQSPKYLFRKEGQNVTLSCEQNLNHDAMYWYRQDPGQGLRLIYYSQIVNDFQKGDIAEGYSVSREKKESFPLTVTSAQKNPTAFYLCASSSGQGALETQYFGPGTRLLVL.

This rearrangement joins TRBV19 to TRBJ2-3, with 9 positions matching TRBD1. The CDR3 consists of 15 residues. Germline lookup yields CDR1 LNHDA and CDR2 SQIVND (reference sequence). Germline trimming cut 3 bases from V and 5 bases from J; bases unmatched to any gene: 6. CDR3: CASSISGQGRDTQYF. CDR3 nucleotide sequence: TGTGCCAGTAGTATCTCGGGACAGGGTAGAGATACGCAGTATTTT.

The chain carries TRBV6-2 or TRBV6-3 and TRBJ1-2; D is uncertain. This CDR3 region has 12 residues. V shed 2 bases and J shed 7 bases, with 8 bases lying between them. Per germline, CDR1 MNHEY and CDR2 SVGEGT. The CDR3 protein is CASSYRPGGYTF. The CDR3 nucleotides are TGTGCCAGCAGTTACCGTCCAGGTGGCTACACCTTC.

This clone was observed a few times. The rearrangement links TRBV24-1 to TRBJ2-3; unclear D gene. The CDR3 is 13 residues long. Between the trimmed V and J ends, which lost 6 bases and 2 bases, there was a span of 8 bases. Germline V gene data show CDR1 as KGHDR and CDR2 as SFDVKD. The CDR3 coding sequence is TGTGCCACCAGTCCCGCCTACACAGATACGCAGTATTTT. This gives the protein CATSPAYTDTQYF.

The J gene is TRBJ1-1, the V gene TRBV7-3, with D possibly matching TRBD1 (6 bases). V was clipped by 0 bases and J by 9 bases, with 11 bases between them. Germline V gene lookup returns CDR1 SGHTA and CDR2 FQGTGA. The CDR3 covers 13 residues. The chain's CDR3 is CASSLTRQDQAFF. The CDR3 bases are TGTGCCAGCAGCTTAACCAGACAGGATCAAGCTTTCTTT.

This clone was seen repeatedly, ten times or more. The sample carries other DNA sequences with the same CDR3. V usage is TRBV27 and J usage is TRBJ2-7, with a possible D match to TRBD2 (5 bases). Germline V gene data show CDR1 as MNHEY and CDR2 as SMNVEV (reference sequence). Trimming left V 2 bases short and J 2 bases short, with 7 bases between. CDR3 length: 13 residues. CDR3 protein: CASSLTGTYEQYF. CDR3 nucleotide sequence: TGTGCCAGCAGTTTAACCGGGACCTACGAGCAGTACTTC.

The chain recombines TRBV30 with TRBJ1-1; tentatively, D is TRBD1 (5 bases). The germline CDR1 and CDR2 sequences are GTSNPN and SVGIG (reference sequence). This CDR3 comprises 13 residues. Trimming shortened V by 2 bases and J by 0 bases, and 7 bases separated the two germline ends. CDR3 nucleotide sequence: TGTGCCTGGAGTCAGGGAATGAACACTGAAGCTTTCTTT. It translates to CAWSQGMNTEAFF.

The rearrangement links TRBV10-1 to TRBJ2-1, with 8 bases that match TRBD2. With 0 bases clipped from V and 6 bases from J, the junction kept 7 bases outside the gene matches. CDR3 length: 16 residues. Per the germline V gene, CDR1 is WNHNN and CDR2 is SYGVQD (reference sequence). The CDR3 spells CASSESLGLDFNEQFF. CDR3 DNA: TGCGCCAGCAGTGAGTCGCTGGGACTAGACTTCAATGAGCAGTTCTTC.

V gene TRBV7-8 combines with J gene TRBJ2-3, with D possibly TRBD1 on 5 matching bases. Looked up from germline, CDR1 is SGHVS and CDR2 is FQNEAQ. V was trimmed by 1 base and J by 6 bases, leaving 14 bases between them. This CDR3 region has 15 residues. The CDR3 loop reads CASSLEGRAHDTQYF. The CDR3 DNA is TGTGCCAGCAGCTTAGAGGGCAGGGCCCACGATACGCAGTATTTT. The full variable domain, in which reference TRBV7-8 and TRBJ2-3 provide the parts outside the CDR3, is GAGVSQSPRYKVAKRGQDVALRCDPISGHVSLFWYQQALGQGPEFLTYFQNEAQLDKSGLPSDRFFAERPEGSVSTLKIQRTQQEDSAVYLCASSLEGRAHDTQYFGPGTRLTVL.

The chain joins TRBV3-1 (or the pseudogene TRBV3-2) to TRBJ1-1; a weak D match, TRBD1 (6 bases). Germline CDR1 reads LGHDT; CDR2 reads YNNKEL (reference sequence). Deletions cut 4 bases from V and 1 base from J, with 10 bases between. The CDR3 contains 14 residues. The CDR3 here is CASSRWTANTEAFF. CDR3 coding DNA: TGTGCCAGCAGCCGGTGGACAGCGAACACTGAAGCTTTCTTT.

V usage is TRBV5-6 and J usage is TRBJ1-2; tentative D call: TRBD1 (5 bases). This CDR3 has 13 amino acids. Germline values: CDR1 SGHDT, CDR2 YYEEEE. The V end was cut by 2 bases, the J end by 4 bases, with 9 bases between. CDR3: CASSFQGSYGYTF. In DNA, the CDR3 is TGTGCCAGCAGCTTTCAGGGTTCCTATGGCTACACCTTC. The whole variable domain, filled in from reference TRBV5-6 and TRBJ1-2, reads DAGVTQSPTHLIKTRGQQVTLRCSPKSGHDTVSWYQQALGQGPQFIFQYYEEEERQRGNFPDRFSGHQFPNYSSELNVNALLLGDSALYLCASSFQGSYGYTFGSGTRLTVV.